These 8 T cell receptor beta chains were all obtained from the same sample, sequenced in a study of blood T cell repertoires in COVID-19. Sequencing was performed with immunoSEQ multiplex PCR; in TCRdb, only in-frame clones are kept and a portion is missing. The table includes 70,000 or so clones, about 90% detected once. Sequencing was carried out using peripheral blood. These receptors were taken from a human donor in a cohort sampled during active COVID-19.

The chain employs TRBV4-2 and TRBJ1-1, with D perhaps TRBD1 (5 bases). CDR1 and CDR2 (germline): LGHNA, YNFKEQ. The CDR3 is made up of 15 amino acids. The ends were cut back, 3 bases at V and 1 base at J, with 12 bases in the middle. CDR3 nucleotide sequence: TGTGCCAGCAGCCAGTCCCAGGGTGGGAACACTGAAGCTTTCTTT. This encodes CASSQSQGGNTEAFF.

The gene calls are TRBV24-1 and TRBJ1-6; D gene uncertain. In germline, CDR1 is KGHDR, CDR2 SFDVKD. The length of the CDR3 is 18 residues. Trimming took 4 bases from V and 1 from J, leaving 16 bases between them. Here the CDR3 reads CATSDHSHAVSYNSPLHF. The CDR3 coding sequence is TGTGCCACCAGTGACCATTCCCATGCGGTTTCCTATAATTCACCCCTCCACTTT.

About this clone: The junction departs from the called germline gene at one end, perhaps through a read error. The gene calls are TRBV7-2 and TRBJ1-4; D not resolved. This CDR3 contains 13 residues. CDR1 SGHTA and CDR2 FQGNSA come from the germline V gene. CDR3 sequence reads: CASSLALNEKLFF. The CDR3 DNA follows: TGTGCCAGCAGCCTAGCCCTTAATGAAAAACTGTTTTTT.

This clone was observed a single time. CDR3 DNA sequence: TGCGCCAGCAGTGCCGGGACAGGGGGTTCTGGCTACACCTTC. Translation gives CASSAGTGGSGYTF. The chain has TRBV10-2 and TRBJ1-2; 11 bases match TRBD1. CDR1 WSHSY and CDR2 SAAADI come from the germline V gene. This CDR3 is 14 amino acids long. The trim removed 4 bases at V and 7 bases at J, leaving 5 bases unmatched.

This chain uses TRBV25-1 with TRBJ2-7, with 8 bases that match TRBD1. This CDR3 spans 15 amino acids. The germline V gene has CDR1 MGHDK and CDR2 SYGVNS. V lost 4 bases, J lost 2 bases, and 7 bases stayed unmatched. The DNA of the CDR3 is TGTGCCAGCAGTGGGTCGGGACAGGAAACCTACGAGCAGTACTTC. This sequence encodes CASSGSGQETYEQYF.

CDR3 sequence (DNA): TGTGCCAGTAGTCCGCAACTAGGTGGAACGAACACTGAAGCTTTCTTT. It codes for CASSPQLGGTNTEAFF. The chain uses TRBV19 and TRBJ1-1; D ambiguous. Germline assignment: CDR1 LNHDA and CDR2 SQIVND (reference sequence). CDR3 length: 16 residues. The V gene lost 5 bases and the J gene lost 1 base, with 17 bases spanning the gap.

The DNA for the CDR3 is TGTGCCAGCAGCTTAGATTCGACAGGAGGTCTCTCTGGAAACACCATATATTTT. This translates into CASSLDSTGGLSGNTIYF. The genes are TRBV7-9 and TRBJ1-3; tentative D call: TRBD1 (6 bases). CDR1 and CDR2 from the germline V gene are SEHNR and FQNEAQ (reference sequence). The CDR3 totals 18 residues. Trimming cost V 1 base and J 0 bases, with 16 bases left between them.

V gene TRBV10-3 combines with J gene TRBJ1-1; maybe TRBD1 (6 bases). There are 13 residues in the CDR3. CDR1 is ENHRY and CDR2 is SYGVKD in the germline V gene. V was pared by 7 bases and J by 6 bases, with 15 bases between. CDR3 coding DNA: TGTGCCATCACCCGGGACGGGGGGCCTGAAGCTTTCTTT. This gives the protein CAITRDGGPEAFF.